This T cell receptor (beta chain) originates from a study of T cell changes during pregnancy in multiple sclerosis. Measured with immunoSEQ multiplex PCR; TCRdb has only the in-frame clones, and not every one. The table includes about 68,000 clones, approximately 90% detected once. Germline V CDR1 and CDR2: MNHNS, SASEGT. Between the trimmed V and J ends, which lost 3 bases and 10 bases, there was a span of 16 bases. The CDR3 totals 14 residues. The TCR comes from a female donor in good health, enrolled as a control in a pregnancy study. The material sequenced was peripheral blood, taken in the second trimester of pregnancy. V usage is TRBV6-1 and J usage is TRBJ2-1, with D possibly matching TRBD1 (5 bases). The CDR3 loop reads CASSDVGQRVEQFF. In DNA, the CDR3 is TGTGCCAGCAGTGATGTTGGACAACGGGTCGAGCAGTTCTTC.